This T cell receptor (beta chain) was sequenced for a study of response to subunit inactivated influenza vaccine (dated by TCRdb to 2016 to 2018). With respect to the entire study: To follow how T cells responded to a trivalent subunit inactivated influenza vaccine, the researchers relied on deep quantitative profiling of the T cell receptor repertoire.

General study outcomes and caveats: It was suggested by the authors that each seasonal influenza vaccination may recruit only a limited number of new T cells.

This clonotype was counted only a few times. No cognate antigen has been identified for it. Within one base of it there is no much larger clone, and no base qualities were kept. Deletion took 1 base off V and 10 bases off J, with a span of 8 bases between the germline ends. Looking up the germline V gene yields CDR1 MNHNS and CDR2 SASEGT. The CDR3 numbers 13 residues from cysteine through phenylalanine. Of the read, only the CDR3 DNA is kept; its 39 bases are in frame from base 1. Libraries were made using RT-PCR. Sequencing relied on an Illumina HiSeq 2500. Using fastp trimming at Q25 and MiXCR clonotype assembly, TCRdb reanalyzed the public sequencing data and kept in-frame beta chains. Each CDR3 protein appears once, grouped with its most common genes and DNA. This sample gives a few hundred thousand distinct CDR3 sequences in total; under 8.5% of them show up just once. The ten largest clones capture about 12% of the sample.

Sequencing was performed on PBMCs from blood, taken around 2 years after vaccination. The sequence was obtained from a man between 50 and 69 years old who received an inactivated influenza vaccine. Donor details come from another sample of the same person, matched by shared clones. The receptor chain draws on TRBV6-1 and TRBJ1-6; the D gene assignment is ambiguous. The CDR3 has the sequence CASSEVGRSPLHF. DNA sequence: TGTGCCAGCAGTGAAGTGGGAAGATCACCCCTCCACTTT.